This is a list of T cell receptor beta chains from one sample in a study of OX40 agonist ivuxolimab in advanced cancers. Clones were sequenced by immunoSEQ multiplex PCR, and TCRdb holds only the in-frame ones, with some missing. The table lists about 48,000 clones, about 91% of them singletons. This sample comprised CD4+ or CD8+ T cells sorted from blood, obtained in a trial of the OX40 agonist ivuxolimab. The source of these receptors is an adult with an advanced solid tumor such as melanoma, head and neck, liver or kidney cancer. CDR3s leave out the opening cysteine and the closing phenylalanine or tryptophan. D genes are given only for firm matches. Size values are once, few and many counts, or a class for expanded clones, and some rows have none.

J | size | V | D | CDR3
TRBJ2-1 | - | TRBV9 | TRBD2 | ASTGTSGGEQF
TRBJ2-7 | - | TRBV27 | TRBD2 | ASSFTASGTYEQY
TRBJ2-7 | - | TRBV7-8 | - | ASSLIAGYEQY
TRBJ1-1 | - | TRBV5-1 | - | ASSPLDSLNTEAF
TRBJ2-7 | - | TRBV13 | TRBD2 | ASSPWGEGSYEQY
TRBJ2-7 | medium-sized | TRBV19 | - | ASSIIGAAHEQY
TRBJ2-1 | - | TRBV6-5 | - | ASSYSRADNEQF
TRBJ2-1 | - | TRBV9 | - | ASSTGRGGPYGPYNEQF
TRBJ2-6 | - | TRBV19 | - | ASTLSGANVLT
TRBJ2-5 | - | TRBV9 | - | ASSVEEGTRGGDETQY
TRBJ2-2 | - | TRBV9 | - | ASSAEGGPFGELF
TRBJ2-2 | - | TRBV9 | TRBD2 | ASSVGQRELAGELF
TRBJ2-1 | - | TRBV2 | - | ASIQASYNEQF
TRBJ2-6 | - | TRBV10-3 | - | AISGTPISGANVLT
TRBJ1-1 | - | TRBV23-1 | - | ASAFTARSMNTEAF
TRBJ1-4 | - | TRBV5-5 | TRBD1 | ASSSFRDREDEKLF
TRBJ1-1 | - | TRBV9 | - | ASSVEGHPNTEAF
TRBJ1-1 | - | TRBV21-1 | - | ASSPLGKVMNTEAF
TRBJ1-5 | once | TRBV28 | - | ASSLLAGGGNQPQH
TRBJ2-7 | - | TRBV5-6 | - | ASSVILESLHEQY
TRBJ2-3 | - | TRBV19 | - | ASSTPIAAYTDTQY
TRBJ1-1 | - | TRBV19 | - | ASSPQGWDTEAF
TRBJ1-1 | - | TRBV13 | - | ASSLEHNTEAF
TRBJ2-1 | - | TRBV19 | TRBD2 | ASSIVLAGDVHEQF
TRBJ2-7 | - | TRBV27 | TRBD1 | ASSPWTGSYEQY
TRBJ1-3 | - | TRBV30 | - | AADLGGNTIY
TRBJ2-1 | - | TRBV19 | TRBD1 | ASSLTGSIYNEQF
TRBJ1-2 | few | TRBV4-3 | - | ASSHQGGYT
TRBJ2-7 | - | TRBV6-5 | TRBD1 | ASSAYGTGTHEQY
TRBJ2-7 | - | TRBV27 | - | ASSSYLRQY
TRBJ2-2 | - | TRBV19 | TRBD2 | ASHIAGGPGELF
TRBJ1-2 | - | TRBV18 | - | ASSPPTVYGYT
TRBJ2-5 | - | TRBV11-1 | - | ASASGPTGETQY
TRBJ2-3 | - | TRBV4-1 | - | ASSQPGRTDTQY
TRBJ2-3 | - | TRBV5-5 | - | ASSLGFDTDTQY
TRBJ1-2 | - | TRBV5-1 | TRBD1 | ASSDSTGGYGYT
TRBJ2-6 | - | TRBV15 | TRBD1 | ATTEGGDRGYLSGANVLT
TRBJ1-1 | few | TRBV28 | - | ASSLANTEAF
TRBJ2-5 | - | TRBV27 | - | ASSLAGTHGAQY
TRBJ1-2 | few | TRBV7-9 | - | ASSRVGTYGYT
TRBJ2-5 | - | TRBV6-5 | - | ASRRQALQETQY
TRBJ2-7 | - | TRBV6-1 | TRBD2 | ASSVIGGVLYEQY
TRBJ1-2 | - | TRBV13 | TRBD1 | ASSSVNSGTGNSKGYT
TRBJ1-6 | - | TRBV6-4 | - | ASSDSIGNSPLH
TRBJ1-2 | - | TRBV6-6 | TRBD1 | ASSYRTGLSYGYT
TRBJ1-1 | - | TRBV19 | - | ASSIDRGARAEAF